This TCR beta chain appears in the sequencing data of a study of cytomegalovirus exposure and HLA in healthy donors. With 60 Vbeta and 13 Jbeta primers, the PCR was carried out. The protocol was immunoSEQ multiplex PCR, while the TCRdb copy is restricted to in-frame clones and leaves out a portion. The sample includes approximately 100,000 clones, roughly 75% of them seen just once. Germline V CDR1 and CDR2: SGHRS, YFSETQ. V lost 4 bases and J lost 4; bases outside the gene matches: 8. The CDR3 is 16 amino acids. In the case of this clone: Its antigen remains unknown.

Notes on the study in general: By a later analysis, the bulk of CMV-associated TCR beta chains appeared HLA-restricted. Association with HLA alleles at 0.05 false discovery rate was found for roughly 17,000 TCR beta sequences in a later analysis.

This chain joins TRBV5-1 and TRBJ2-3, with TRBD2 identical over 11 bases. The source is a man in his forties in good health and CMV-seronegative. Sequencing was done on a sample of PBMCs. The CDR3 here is CASSVILAGGADTQYF. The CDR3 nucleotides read TGCGCCAGCAGCGTGATTCTAGCGGGGGGAGCAGATACGCAGTATTTT. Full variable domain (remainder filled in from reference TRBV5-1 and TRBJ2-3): KAGVTQTPRYLIKTRGQQVTLSCSPISGHRSVSWYQQTPGQGLQFLFEYFSETQRNKGNFPGRFSGRQFSNSRSEMNVSTLELGDSALYLCASSVILAGGADTQYFGPGTRLTVL.